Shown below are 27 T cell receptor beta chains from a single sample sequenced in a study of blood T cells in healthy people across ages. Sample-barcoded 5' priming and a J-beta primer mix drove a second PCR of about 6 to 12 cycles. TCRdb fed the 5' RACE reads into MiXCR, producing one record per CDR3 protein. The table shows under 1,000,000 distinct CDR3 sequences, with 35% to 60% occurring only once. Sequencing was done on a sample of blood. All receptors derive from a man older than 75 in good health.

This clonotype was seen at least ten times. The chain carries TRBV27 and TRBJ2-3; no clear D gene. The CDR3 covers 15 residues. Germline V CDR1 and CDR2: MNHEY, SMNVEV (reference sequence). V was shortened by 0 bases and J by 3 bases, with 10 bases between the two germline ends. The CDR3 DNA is TGTGCCAGCAGTTTATCCACGGTTGTTACAGATACGCAGTATTTT. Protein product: CASSLSTVVTDTQYF.

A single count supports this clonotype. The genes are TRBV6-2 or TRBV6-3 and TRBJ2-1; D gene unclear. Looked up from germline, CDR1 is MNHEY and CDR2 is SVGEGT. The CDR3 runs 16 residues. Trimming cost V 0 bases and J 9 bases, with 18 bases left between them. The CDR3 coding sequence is TGTGCCAGCAGTTACTCGGCGGTCCAAGAGACGAGTGAGCAGTTCTTC. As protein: CASSYSAVQETSEQFF.

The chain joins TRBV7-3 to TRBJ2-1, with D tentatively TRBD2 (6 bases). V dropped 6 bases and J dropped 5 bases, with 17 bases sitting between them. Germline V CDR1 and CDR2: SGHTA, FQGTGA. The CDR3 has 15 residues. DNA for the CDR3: TGTGCCAGCAGTCAAGGTGCGGGAAGGCACAATGAGCAGTTCTTC. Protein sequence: CASSQGAGRHNEQFF.

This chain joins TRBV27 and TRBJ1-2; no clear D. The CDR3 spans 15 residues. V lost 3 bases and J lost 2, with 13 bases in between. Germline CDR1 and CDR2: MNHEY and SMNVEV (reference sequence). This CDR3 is CASSFAGRSNYGYTF. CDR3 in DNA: TGTGCCAGCAGTTTTGCGGGCAGATCAAACTATGGCTACACCTTC.

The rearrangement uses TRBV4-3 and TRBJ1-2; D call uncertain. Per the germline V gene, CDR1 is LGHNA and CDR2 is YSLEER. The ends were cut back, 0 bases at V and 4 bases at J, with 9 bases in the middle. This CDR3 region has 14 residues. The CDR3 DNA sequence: TGCGCCAGCAGCCAAGACCGGCACAGCTATGGCTACACCTTC. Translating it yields CASSQDRHSYGYTF.

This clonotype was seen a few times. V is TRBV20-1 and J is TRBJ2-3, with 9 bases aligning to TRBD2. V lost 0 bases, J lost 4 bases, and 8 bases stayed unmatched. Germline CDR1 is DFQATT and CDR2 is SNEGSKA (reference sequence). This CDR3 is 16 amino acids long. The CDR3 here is CSARDRAGGPPDTQYF. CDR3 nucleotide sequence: TGCAGTGCTAGAGATAGGGCGGGAGGGCCCCCAGATACGCAGTATTTT.

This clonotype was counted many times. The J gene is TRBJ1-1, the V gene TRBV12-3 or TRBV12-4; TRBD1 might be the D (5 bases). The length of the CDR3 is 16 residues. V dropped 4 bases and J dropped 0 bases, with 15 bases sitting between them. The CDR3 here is CASSSHRGHMNTEAFF. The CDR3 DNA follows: TGTGCCAGCAGTTCTCACCGGGGCCACATGAACACTGAAGCTTTCTTT.

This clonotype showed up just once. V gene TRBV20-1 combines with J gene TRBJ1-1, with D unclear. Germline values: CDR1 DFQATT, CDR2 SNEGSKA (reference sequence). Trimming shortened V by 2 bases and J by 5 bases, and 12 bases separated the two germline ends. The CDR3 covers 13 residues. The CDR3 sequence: CSARRGPRTEAFF. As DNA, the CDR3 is TGCAGTGCTAGACGAGGCCCTCGTACTGAAGCTTTCTTT.

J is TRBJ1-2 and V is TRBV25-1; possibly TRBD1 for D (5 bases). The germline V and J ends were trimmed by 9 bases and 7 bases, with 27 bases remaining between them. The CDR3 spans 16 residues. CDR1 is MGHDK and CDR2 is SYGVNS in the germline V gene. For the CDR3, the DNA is TGTGCCAGTAAAGGGCCTACAACTCAGGGTCTAGGTGGCTACACCTTC. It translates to CASKGPTTQGLGGYTF.

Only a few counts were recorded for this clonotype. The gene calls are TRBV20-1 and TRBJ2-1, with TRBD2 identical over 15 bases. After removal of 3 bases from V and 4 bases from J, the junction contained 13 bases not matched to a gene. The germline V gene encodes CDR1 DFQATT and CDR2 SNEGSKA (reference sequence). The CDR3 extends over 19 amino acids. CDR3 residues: CSASGAGTSGRRGYNEQFF. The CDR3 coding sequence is TGCAGTGCTAGCGGAGCCGGGACTAGCGGGAGGAGGGGTTACAATGAGCAGTTCTTC.

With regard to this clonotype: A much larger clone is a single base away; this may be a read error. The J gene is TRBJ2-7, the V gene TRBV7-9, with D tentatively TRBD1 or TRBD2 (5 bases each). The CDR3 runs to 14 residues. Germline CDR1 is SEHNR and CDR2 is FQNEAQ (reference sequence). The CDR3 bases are TGTGCCAGCAGCCGACAGCTGGACTCCTACGGGCAGTACTTC. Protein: CASSRQLDSYGQYF.

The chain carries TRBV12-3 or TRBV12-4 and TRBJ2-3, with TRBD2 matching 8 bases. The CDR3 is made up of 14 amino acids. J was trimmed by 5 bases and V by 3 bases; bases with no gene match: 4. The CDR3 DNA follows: TGTGCCAGCAGTTTTACGGGAGGGGGAGATACGCAGTATTTT. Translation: CASSFTGGGDTQYF.

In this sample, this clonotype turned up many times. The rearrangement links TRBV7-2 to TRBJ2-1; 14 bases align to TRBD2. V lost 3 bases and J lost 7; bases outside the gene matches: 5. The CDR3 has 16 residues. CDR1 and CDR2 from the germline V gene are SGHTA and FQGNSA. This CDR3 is CASSLTSGRAGNEQFF. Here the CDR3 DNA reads TGTGCCAGCAGCTTGACTAGCGGGAGGGCGGGGAATGAGCAGTTCTTC.

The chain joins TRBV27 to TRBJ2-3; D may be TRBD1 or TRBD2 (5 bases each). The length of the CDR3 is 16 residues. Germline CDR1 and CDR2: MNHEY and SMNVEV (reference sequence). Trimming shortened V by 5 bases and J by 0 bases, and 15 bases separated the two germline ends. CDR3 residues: CASSLSGTASTDTQYF. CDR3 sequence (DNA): TGTGCCAGCAGTCTCTCCGGGACCGCTAGCACAGATACGCAGTATTTT.

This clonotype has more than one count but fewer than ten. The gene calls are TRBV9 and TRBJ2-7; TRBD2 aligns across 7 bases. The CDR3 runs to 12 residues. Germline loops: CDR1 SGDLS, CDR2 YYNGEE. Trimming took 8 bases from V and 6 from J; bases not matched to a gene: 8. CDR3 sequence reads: CASNSGGSEQYF. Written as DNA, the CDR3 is TGTGCCAGTAACTCGGGGGGAAGCGAGCAGTACTTC.

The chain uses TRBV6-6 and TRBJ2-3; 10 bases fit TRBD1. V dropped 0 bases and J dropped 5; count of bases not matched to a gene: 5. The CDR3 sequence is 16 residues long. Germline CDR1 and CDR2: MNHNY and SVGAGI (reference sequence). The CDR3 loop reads CASSYSTGGGVDTQYF. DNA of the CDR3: TGTGCCAGCAGTTACTCGACAGGGGGCGGGGTAGATACGCAGTATTTT.

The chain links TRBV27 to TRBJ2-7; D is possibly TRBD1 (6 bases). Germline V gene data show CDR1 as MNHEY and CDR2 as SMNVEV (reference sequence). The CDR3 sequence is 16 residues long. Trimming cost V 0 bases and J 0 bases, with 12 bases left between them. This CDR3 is CASSLSIGTNSYEQYF. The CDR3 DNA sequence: TGTGCCAGCAGTTTATCGATAGGGACAAACTCCTACGAGCAGTACTTC.

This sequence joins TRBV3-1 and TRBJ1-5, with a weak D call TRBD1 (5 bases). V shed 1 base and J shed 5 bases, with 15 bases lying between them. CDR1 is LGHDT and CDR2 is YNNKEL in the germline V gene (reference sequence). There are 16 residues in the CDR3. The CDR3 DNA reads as TGTGCCAGCAGCCAAGGCATAGGGGTGGGGTATCAGCCCCAGCATTTT. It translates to CASSQGIGVGYQPQHF.

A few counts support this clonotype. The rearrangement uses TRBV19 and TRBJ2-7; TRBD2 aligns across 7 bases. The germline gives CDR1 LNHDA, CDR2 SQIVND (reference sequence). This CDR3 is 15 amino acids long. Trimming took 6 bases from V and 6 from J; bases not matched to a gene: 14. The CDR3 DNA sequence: TGTGCCAGTAGCCATGGGAGACTAGCACCTTCCGAGCAGTACTTC. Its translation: CASSHGRLAPSEQYF. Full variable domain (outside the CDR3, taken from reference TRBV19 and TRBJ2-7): DGGITQSPKYLFRKEGQNVTLSCEQNLNHDAMYWYRQDPGQGLRLIYYSQIVNDFQKGDIAEGYSVSREKKESFPLTVTSAQKNPTAFYLCASSHGRLAPSEQYFGPGTRLTVT.

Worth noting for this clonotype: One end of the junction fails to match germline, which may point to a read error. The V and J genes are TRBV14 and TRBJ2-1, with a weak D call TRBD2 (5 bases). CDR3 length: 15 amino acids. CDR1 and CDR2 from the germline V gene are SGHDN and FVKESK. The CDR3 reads CAGSQVRTAGNEQFF. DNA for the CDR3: TGTGCCGGCAGCCAAGTGAGGACTGCGGGCAATGAGCAGTTCTTC.

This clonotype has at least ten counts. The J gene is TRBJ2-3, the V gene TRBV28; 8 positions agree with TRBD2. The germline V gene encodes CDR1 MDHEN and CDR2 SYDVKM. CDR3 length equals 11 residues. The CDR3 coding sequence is TGTGGTAGCGGGATCACAGATACGCAGTATTTT. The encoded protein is CGSGITDTQYF.

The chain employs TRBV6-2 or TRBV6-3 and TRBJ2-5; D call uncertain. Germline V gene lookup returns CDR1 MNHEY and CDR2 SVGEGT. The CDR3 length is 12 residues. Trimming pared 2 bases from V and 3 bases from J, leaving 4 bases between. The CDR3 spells CASSYGKETQYF. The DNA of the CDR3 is TGTGCCAGCAGTTACGGGAAAGAGACCCAGTACTTC.

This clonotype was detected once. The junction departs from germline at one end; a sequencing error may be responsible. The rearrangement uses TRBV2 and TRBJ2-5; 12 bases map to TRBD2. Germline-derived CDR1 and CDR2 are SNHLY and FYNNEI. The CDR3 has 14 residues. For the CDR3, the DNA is TGTGCCAGCGGACTAGCGGGATCAGGGGAGACCCGGTACTTC. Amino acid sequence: CASGLAGSGETRYF.

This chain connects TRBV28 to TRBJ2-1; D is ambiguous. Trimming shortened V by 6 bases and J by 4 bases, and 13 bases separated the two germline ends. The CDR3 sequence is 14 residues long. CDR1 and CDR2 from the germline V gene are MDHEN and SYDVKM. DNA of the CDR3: TGTGCCAGCAGATCCGATGCGATTTACAATGAGCAGTTCTTC. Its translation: CASRSDAIYNEQFF.

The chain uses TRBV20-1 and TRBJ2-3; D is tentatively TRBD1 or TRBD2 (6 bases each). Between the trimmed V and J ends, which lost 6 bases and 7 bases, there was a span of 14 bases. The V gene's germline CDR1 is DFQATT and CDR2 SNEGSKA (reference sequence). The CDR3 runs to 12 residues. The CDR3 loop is CSAQTGTYTQYF. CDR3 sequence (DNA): TGCAGTGCGCAAACAGGGACTTATACGCAGTATTTT.

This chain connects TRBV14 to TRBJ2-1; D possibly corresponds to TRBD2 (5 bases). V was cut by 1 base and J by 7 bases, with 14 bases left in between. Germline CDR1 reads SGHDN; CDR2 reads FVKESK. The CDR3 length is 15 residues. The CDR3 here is CASSQVGLPGNEQFF. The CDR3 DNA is TGTGCCAGCAGCCAAGTTGGGTTACCGGGGAATGAGCAGTTCTTC. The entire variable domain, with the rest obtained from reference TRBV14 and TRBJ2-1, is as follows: EAGVTQFPSHSVIEKGQTVTLRCDPISGHDNLYWYRRVMGKEIKFLLHFVKESKQDESGMPNNRFLAERTGGTYSTLKVQPAELEDSGVYFCASSQVGLPGNEQFFGPGTRLTVL.

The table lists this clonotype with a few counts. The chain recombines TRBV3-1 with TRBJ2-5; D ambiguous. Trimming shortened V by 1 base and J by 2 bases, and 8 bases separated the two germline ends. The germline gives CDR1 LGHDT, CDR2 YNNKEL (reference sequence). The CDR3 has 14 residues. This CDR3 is CASSQVAQQETQYF. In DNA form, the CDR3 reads TGTGCCAGCAGCCAAGTAGCCCAACAAGAGACCCAGTACTTC.